The T cell receptor beta chain under discussion was sequenced for a study of CD8 T cells in Susac syndrome. This clonotype was found once. Sequencing of TCR beta was performed on blood CD8+ and CD4+ T cells. Healthy donors constituted the control group, matched for age and sex. Trimming cost V 5 bases and J 2 bases; bases outside gene matches: 5. The germline CDR1 and CDR2 sequences are GTSNPN and SVGIG (reference sequence). The CDR3 covers 13 residues. Reverse transcription of about 0.45 to 1 ug RNA was performed with random hexamers. TCRdb re-analysed the immunoSEQ multiplex PCR reads in MiXCR, keeping a single row per CDR3 protein. The sample includes around 190,000 distinct CDR3 sequences, about 95% seen only once; the top ten take 0.1%.

The sample comprised CD4+ T cells from PBMCs. J is TRBJ1-2 and V is TRBV30; 7 bases fit TRBD1. This receptor was identified in a human donor in good health. Here the CDR3 DNA reads TGTGCCTGGTCGAAGGGGGCGAACTATGGCTACACCTTC. Translating gives CAWSKGANYGYTF. The full variable domain, completed using reference TRBV30 and TRBJ1-2, is SQTIHQWPATLVQPVGSPLSLECTVEGTSNPNLYWYRQAAGRGLQLLFYSVGIGQISSEVPQNLSASRPQDRQFILSSKKLLLSDSGFYLCAWSKGANYGYTFGSGTRLTVV.